Here is one T cell receptor (beta chain) with its context. Its ends do not fully match the called genes, so a read error is possible. Time point noted: newly diagnosed GD, antithyroid drugs for less than 3 months. PBMC-derived RNA was used for the TCR library. Relying on iRepertoire HTBI primers and Arm-PCR of CDR3 regions, the team built TCR beta libraries. TCRdb passed the multiplex PCR reads through MiXCR, listing each CDR3 protein once. The sample includes about 440,000 distinct CDR3 sequences, over 15% of them seen just once. This sample stems from a study of regulatory T cells in long-lasting Graves disease. A further study also used this sample, focusing on T cells in Graves' hyperthyroidism and ophthalmopathy.

The TCR was taken from a young woman with Graves disease. The specimen was peripheral blood mononuclear cells (PBMCs), collected at new diagnosis, from a patient treated with antithyroid drugs.

In DNA, the CDR3 is TGTACCACCAGTGGGGCTAGCGGGAGTCTGGCAGATACGCAGTATTTT. Translation: CTTSGASGSLADTQYF. The chain recombines TRBV24-1 with TRBJ2-3; TRBD2 matches at 10 bases. CDR1 and CDR2 (germline): KGHDR, SFDVKD. The CDR3 has 16 amino acids.